Following are 11 T cell receptor beta chains from one sample sequenced in a study of CD8+ T cells in alopecia areata. Following extraction, RNA underwent reverse transcription to cDNA, which served as the sequencing template. Only in-frame clones appear in the TCRdb table, and some are missing; sequencing was by immunoSEQ multiplex PCR. Found here are around 190,000 clones, roughly 56% of them singletons; the top ten hold around 5.1%. Sequenced sample: CD8+ T cells sorted from blood. These receptors came from a human donor in good health.

This chain links TRBV19 with TRBJ1-5, with TRBD1 matching 7 bases. V was pared by 5 bases and J by 6 bases, with 4 bases of the junction left unmatched. Germline-derived CDR1 and CDR2 are LNHDA and SQIVND (reference sequence). CDR3 length equals 13 residues. In DNA, the CDR3 is TGTGCCAGTAGTCAGGGGGGTGGTCAGCCCCAGCATTTT. Amino acids: CASSQGGGQPQHF.

The chain joins TRBV7-2 to TRBJ2-7; maybe TRBD1 (5 bases). The germline gives CDR1 SGHTA, CDR2 FQGNSA. Trimming stripped 4 bases from V and 2 bases from J, with 15 bases between. The length of the CDR3 is 15 residues. CDR3 sequence reads: CASSSGPSGTYEQYF. The DNA of the CDR3 is TGTGCCAGCAGCTCAGGGCCTTCTGGAACCTACGAGCAGTACTTC.

This clone was found a few times. The chain employs TRBV29-1 and TRBJ1-1; D possibly corresponds to TRBD1 (5 bases). The V and J ends lost 6 bases and 5 bases respectively, with 19 bases between them. Per the germline V gene, CDR1 is SQVTM and CDR2 is ANQGSEA. The CDR3 is 14 amino acids. The CDR3 DNA reads TGCAGCGTGAACACAGGTTCTGAGGGGACTGAAGCTTTCTTT. Protein: CSVNTGSEGTEAFF.

This clone was detected a few times. The J gene is TRBJ2-1, the V gene TRBV6-5; weak D call: TRBD1 (6 bases). Germline CDR1 MNHEY, CDR2 SVGAGI. The CDR3 runs 13 residues. V was cut by 5 bases and J by 9 bases, with 14 bases left in between. CDR3 amino acids: CASSIGTGFEQFF. The DNA of the CDR3 is TGTGCCAGCAGTATAGGAACAGGGTTTGAGCAGTTCTTC.

V and J are TRBV27 and TRBJ2-1; no firm D call. V lost 3 bases, J lost 8 bases, and 5 bases lay in between. The CDR3 contains 11 residues. Germline V lookup: CDR1 MNHEY, CDR2 SMNVEV (reference sequence). CDR3 DNA: TGTGCCAGCAGTTTCGCGTATGAGCAGTTCTTC. Translation: CASSFAYEQFF.

V gene TRBV29-1 combines with J gene TRBJ2-3; 7 nucleotides line up with TRBD1. CDR1 and CDR2 from the germline V gene are SQVTM and ANQGSEA. The CDR3 sequence is 16 residues long. After removal of 3 bases from V and 0 bases from J, the junction contained 9 bases not matched to a gene. The CDR3 sequence: CSVERDRNPSTDTQYF. CDR3 bases: TGCAGCGTTGAGAGGGACAGAAACCCTAGCACAGATACGCAGTATTTT.

The chain links TRBV29-1 to TRBJ2-3; D not resolved. This CDR3 contains 13 residues. V gave up 2 bases and J gave up 6 bases, with 12 bases separating them. Germline assignment: CDR1 SQVTM and CDR2 ANQGSEA. The CDR3 DNA is TGCAGCGTTGAATTCGTTCTCGTGGATACGCAGTATTTT. This translates into CSVEFVLVDTQYF.

The gene calls are TRBV4-2 and TRBJ1-2; D unresolved. The V and J ends lost 0 bases and 0 bases respectively, with 17 bases between them. CDR1 LGHNA and CDR2 YNFKEQ come from the germline V gene. The CDR3 has 18 residues. CDR3 coding DNA: TGTGCCAGCAGCCAAGACCCGATACCCCTGGGCTCTAACTATGGCTACACCTTC. This gives the protein CASSQDPIPLGSNYGYTF.

The chain is built from TRBV5-1 and TRBJ2-2; D perhaps matches TRBD2 (5 bases). Germline lookup yields CDR1 SGHRS and CDR2 YFSETQ. The ends were cut back, 0 bases at V and 6 bases at J, with 15 bases in the middle. The CDR3 loop spans 16 amino acids. In nucleotides, the CDR3 is TGCGCCAGCAGCTTGGCTGGACTGCCATCCTCCGGGGAGCTGTTTTTT. Protein product: CASSLAGLPSSGELFF.

This chain connects TRBV7-9 to TRBJ1-2; 9 bases are a match to TRBD1. Germline CDR1 is SEHNR and CDR2 is FQNEAQ (reference sequence). CDR3 length equals 14 residues. The V and J ends lost 4 bases and 7 bases, in that order; junction bases with no gene match: 7. CDR3 protein: CASSSQTGGGGYTF. Written as DNA, the CDR3 is TGTGCCAGCAGCTCCCAGACAGGGGGTGGTGGCTACACCTTC.

This sequence joins TRBV5-1 and TRBJ2-1, with 8 nucleotides matching TRBD2. CDR3 length equals 16 residues. V was clipped by 0 bases and J by 4 bases; unmatched bases: 6. CDR1 and CDR2 from the germline V gene are SGHRS and YFSETQ. The CDR3 region has the DNA TGCGCCAGCAGCTTGGAGACCAGCGGGGGATACAATGAGCAGTTCTTC. Translated, it gives CASSLETSGGYNEQFF. The full variable domain, with the rest looked up from reference TRBV5-1 and TRBJ2-1, is KAGVTQTPRYLIKTRGQQVTLSCSPISGHRSVSWYQQTPGQGLQFLFEYFSETQRNKGNFPGRFSGRQFSNSRSEMNVSTLELGDSALYLCASSLETSGGYNEQFFGPGTRLTVL.